This T cell receptor (beta chain) was captured in a study of blood T cell repertoires in COVID-19. Turning to the study itself: Some COVID-19 samples were acute and others convalescent; all came from the United States, Italy and Spain. PBMCs, B-cell-depleted T cells, or T cells provided the cDNA or gDNA that made up the material.

This CDR3 has 14 residues. Germline V gene lookup returns CDR1 SGDLS and CDR2 YYNGEE. Trimming pared 4 bases from V and 0 bases from J, leaving 8 bases between. Original data processing: Amplifying reference gene primers gave estimates of nucleated cell counts. Data came from immunoSEQ multiplex PCR; TCRdb stores just in-frame clones and leaves some out. From that table come the V and J calls and clone size; the DNA was used to work out D and trimming. The data contain approximately 100,000 clones, 70% to 90% of them singletons. The sequencing input was peripheral blood. This sequence was found in a man aged 50 to 60 in a cohort sampled during active COVID-19. This rearrangement joins TRBV9 to TRBJ1-5; D may be TRBD1 (6 bases). The chain's CDR3 is CASSQGSSNQPQHF. The CDR3 DNA is TGTGCCAGCAGCCAGGGGTCTAGCAATCAGCCCCAGCATTTT. Together with reference TRBV9 and TRBJ1-5, the CDR3 gives the full variable domain: DSGVTQTPKHLITATGQRVTLRCSPRSGDLSVYWYQQSLDQGLQFLIQYYNGEERAKGNILERFSAQQFPDLHSELNLSSLELGDSALYFCASSQGSSNQPQHFGDGTRLSIL.